The 12 T cell receptor beta chains reported below all come from one sample, sequenced in a study of shared clonotypes between healthy human individuals. Profiling relied on immunoSEQ multiplex PCR, and the TCRdb table lists in-frame clones only, not all of them. This table holds around 2.1 million clones, roughly 95% found once. The sample consisted of naive CD4+ T cells sorted from blood. The subset here: CD45RA+ positively selected. The receptors originated from a man between 18 and 29 years old in good health.

The V gene is TRBV19, the J gene TRBJ1-4; 9 bases agree with TRBD1. The CDR3 runs 17 residues. The V gene end was trimmed by 5 bases and the J gene end by 0 bases; junction bases not matched to a gene: 7. CDR1 LNHDA and CDR2 SQIVND come from the germline V gene (reference sequence). This chain's CDR3 is CASSYIGTGPTNEKLFF. CDR3 bases: TGTGCCAGTAGTTATATAGGGACAGGGCCAACTAATGAAAAACTGTTTTTT.

The CDR3 bases are TGTGCCAGCAGTTACCAGCGATACAATGAGCAGTTCTTC. This sequence encodes CASSYQRYNEQFF. The chain couples TRBV6-5 to TRBJ2-1; no reliable D call. CDR3 length: 13 amino acids. CDR1 and CDR2 (germline): MNHEY, SVGAGI. The V gene lost 2 bases and the J gene lost 4 bases, with 6 bases spanning the gap.

The chain carries TRBV5-1 and TRBJ2-1; TRBD2 is a possible D gene (7 bases). This CDR3 comprises 15 residues. The germline V gene has CDR1 SGHRS and CDR2 YFSETQ. Trimming stripped 5 bases from V and 10 bases from J, with 22 bases between. The CDR3 loop is CASRPGGGIFEEQFF. In DNA, the CDR3 is TGCGCCAGCAGGCCGGGGGGCGGAATATTTGAGGAGCAGTTCTTC.

CDR3 DNA sequence: TGTGCCAGCAGCTTATCACCGAACCAAGAGACCCAGTACTTC. It is translated as CASSLSPNQETQYF. The chain is built from TRBV7-3 and TRBJ2-5; D is unresolved. V was cut by 2 bases and J by 0 bases, with 7 bases left in between. CDR1 SGHTA and CDR2 FQGTGA come from the germline V gene. The CDR3 contains 14 residues.

For this clone: Other nucleotide sequences from this sample produce the same CDR3. CDR3 sequence: CASSQGGQGYGYTF. CDR3 coding DNA: TGTGCCAGCAGCCAAGGGGGACAGGGCTATGGCTACACCTTC. V usage is TRBV7-2 and J usage is TRBJ1-2; 9 bases match TRBD1. Trimming cost V 5 bases and J 4 bases; bases outside gene matches: 5. The germline V gene encodes CDR1 SGHTA and CDR2 FQGNSA. CDR3 length equals 14 residues.

CDR3 in DNA: TGCGCCAGCAGCCCTATGGTGGGCGAGCAGTACTTC. Translating gives CASSPMVGEQYF. The chain joins TRBV5-1 to TRBJ2-7; D remains ambiguous. Germline lookup yields CDR1 SGHRS and CDR2 YFSETQ. V was clipped by 4 bases and J by 6 bases, with 11 bases between them. The CDR3 length is 12 residues.

This clone occurred once. This chain connects TRBV2 to TRBJ2-1; 7 bases fit TRBD1. There are 13 residues in the CDR3. V shed 7 bases and J 6 bases; nucleotides not matched to a gene: 6. Looked up from germline, CDR1 is SNHLY and CDR2 is FYNNEI. The CDR3 region has the DNA TGTGCCAGCATAATAGGACAGGTCAATGAGCAGTTCTTC. Amino acids: CASIIGQVNEQFF.

The chain joins TRBV6-1 to TRBJ2-7; 10 bases fit TRBD2. This CDR3 region has 13 residues. Germline loops: CDR1 MNHNS, CDR2 SASEGT. V dropped 9 bases and J dropped 2; count of bases not matched to a gene: 4. The CDR3 reads CASSGRMTYEQYF. The DNA for the CDR3 is TGTGCCAGTAGCGGGAGGATGACCTACGAGCAGTACTTC.

The chain uses TRBV7-2 and TRBJ1-4; no clear D gene. The CDR3 runs 14 residues. V dropped 6 bases and J dropped 4 bases, with 12 bases sitting between them. From germline, CDR1 is SGHTA and CDR2 FQGNSA. The CDR3, as DNA: TGTGCCAGCAGTCCGGCGGGGTTTAATGAAAAACTGTTTTTT. Protein product: CASSPAGFNEKLFF.

J is TRBJ2-7 and V is TRBV13; D might be TRBD1 or TRBD2, each matching 5 bases. Between the trimmed V and J ends, which lost 5 bases and 5 bases, there was a span of 16 bases. This CDR3 spans 14 amino acids. Germline values: CDR1 PRHDT, CDR2 FYEKMQ (reference sequence). CDR3 in DNA: TGTGCCAGCAGCCGGTGGTCAGGGACCGACGAGCAGTACTTC. Translation: CASSRWSGTDEQYF.

The V and J genes are TRBV27 and TRBJ2-7; D may be TRBD1 (6 bases). Trimming pared 5 bases from V and 2 bases from J, leaving 16 bases between. The CDR3 extends over 15 amino acids. Germline assignment: CDR1 MNHEY and CDR2 SMNVEV (reference sequence). The CDR3 is CASSLRQVGTYEQYF. For the CDR3, the DNA is TGTGCCAGCAGTCTCAGACAGGTCGGGACCTACGAGCAGTACTTC.

Note on this clone: The same CDR3 arises from other DNA sequences in this sample as well. The chain carries TRBV18 and TRBJ2-6, with a possible D match to TRBD1 (6 bases). This CDR3 has 15 residues. The germline V gene encodes CDR1 KGHSH and CDR2 LQKENI. The V end lost 3 bases, the J end lost 2 bases, and 8 bases lay between the germline ends. The CDR3 nucleotides are TGTGCCAGCTCACCCTCAGGGGCTGGGGCCAACGTCCTGACTTTC. Its protein is CASSPSGAGANVLTF.